These 18 T cell receptor beta chains were all obtained from the same sample, sequenced in a study of T cell responses to AZD1222 COVID-19 vaccine. TCRdb's copy holds only in-frame clones and misses some; the assay was immunoSEQ multiplex PCR. Altogether 95,000 to 100,000 clones are present, 90% being singletons, with the ten largest covering 1% to 1.5%. This material consisted of peripheral blood, taken on day 0 of AZD1222 vaccination. The receptors derive from an adult in good health.

This chain uses TRBV5-1 with TRBJ2-1; TRBD2 aligns across 8 bases. From germline, CDR1 is SGHRS and CDR2 YFSETQ. The V and J ends lost 4 bases and 5 bases, in that order; junction bases with no gene match: 8. This CDR3 is 15 amino acids long. CDR3: CASSPLAGPNNEQFF. The DNA of the CDR3 is TGCGCCAGCAGCCCGTTAGCGGGGCCGAACAATGAGCAGTTCTTC. Drawing the rest from reference TRBV5-1 and TRBJ2-1, the complete variable domain is KAGVTQTPRYLIKTRGQQVTLSCSPISGHRSVSWYQQTPGQGLQFLFEYFSETQRNKGNFPGRFSGRQFSNSRSEMNVSTLELGDSALYLCASSPLAGPNNEQFFGPGTRLTVL.

The V and J genes are TRBV2 and TRBJ2-1, with TRBD2 identical over 10 bases. This CDR3 region has 15 residues. CDR1 is SNHLY, CDR2 FYNNEI, per germline. Unmatched junction bases numbered 2, after V lost 3 bases and J lost 3 bases. CDR3 amino acids: CASSDSGGNYNEQFF. Written as DNA, the CDR3 is TGTGCCAGCAGTGATAGCGGGGGGAACTACAATGAGCAGTTCTTC.

The chain uses TRBV28 and TRBJ1-1; D unclear. CDR1 MDHEN and CDR2 SYDVKM come from the germline V gene. The V gene lost 4 bases and the J gene lost 1 base, with 19 bases spanning the gap. CDR3 size: 17 residues. In DNA form, the CDR3 reads TGTGCCAGCAGTTCCCCCCCGCGGGGAGGGTGGAACACTGAAGCTTTCTTT. Protein sequence: CASSSPPRGGWNTEAFF. The full variable domain, in which reference TRBV28 and TRBJ1-1 provide the parts outside the CDR3, is DVKVTQSSRYLVKRTGEKVFLECVQDMDHENMFWYRQDPGLGLRLIYFSYDVKMKEKGDIPEGYSVSREKKERFSLILESASTNQTSMYLCASSSPPRGGWNTEAFFGQGTRLTVV.

The chain is built from TRBV28 and TRBJ2-7; no clear D gene. Trimming stripped 2 bases from V and 5 bases from J, with 1 base between. The CDR3 consists of 10 residues. The germline CDR1 and CDR2 sequences are MDHEN and SYDVKM. The CDR3 loop is CASSLHEQYF. Written as DNA, the CDR3 is TGTGCCAGCAGTTTACACGAGCAGTACTTC.

This clone has just a few counts. V gene TRBV3-1 (or the pseudogene TRBV3-2) combines with J gene TRBJ1-2, with D unclear. CDR3 length: 14 amino acids. V dropped 3 bases and J dropped 7 bases, with 15 bases sitting between them. Per germline, CDR1 LGHDT and CDR2 YNNKEL (reference sequence). The CDR3 nucleotides read TGTGCCAGCAGCCAGGACTCCATTTCGGTTGGCTACACCTTC. Protein sequence: CASSQDSISVGYTF.

The V gene is TRBV14, the J gene TRBJ2-5; D uncertain. Trimming removed 4 bases from V and 1 base from J, with 10 bases in between. CDR1 is SGHDN and CDR2 is FVKESK in the germline V gene. CDR3 length equals 14 residues. Here the CDR3 DNA reads TGTGCCAGCAGCCTACTCGGGTCCCAAGAGACCCAGTACTTC. Residues: CASSLLGSQETQYF. The variable domain in full, with the rest retrieved from reference TRBV14 and TRBJ2-5, is EAGVTQFPSHSVIEKGQTVTLRCDPISGHDNLYWYRRVMGKEIKFLLHFVKESKQDESGMPNNRFLAERTGGTYSTLKVQPAELEDSGVYFCASSLLGSQETQYFGPGTRLLVL.

J is TRBJ2-1 and V is TRBV29-1; D may be TRBD1 (5 bases). V was trimmed by 4 bases and J by 2 bases, leaving 6 bases between them. Per germline, CDR1 SQVTM and CDR2 ANQGSEA. The CDR3 totals 12 residues. CDR3: CSVGQPYNEQFF. The DNA for the CDR3 is TGCAGCGTTGGACAGCCCTACAATGAGCAGTTCTTC.

The J gene is TRBJ1-5, the V gene TRBV27, with TRBD1 identical over 11 bases. V lost 3 bases, J lost 6 bases, and 4 bases stayed unmatched. CDR1 MNHEY and CDR2 SMNVEV come from the germline V gene (reference sequence). The CDR3 contains 15 residues. The DNA for the CDR3 is TGTGCCAGCAGTTTCGGACAGGGGGCAGGTCAGCCCCAGCATTTT. This gives the protein CASSFGQGAGQPQHF.

The chain couples TRBV29-1 to TRBJ1-5; D unresolved. The CDR3 loop spans 12 amino acids. Germline lookup yields CDR1 SQVTM and CDR2 ANQGSEA. With 0 bases removed from V and 2 bases from J, the gap between germline ends came to 2 bases. The CDR3 reads CSVEEGNQPQHF. The DNA for the CDR3 is TGCAGCGTTGAAGAGGGCAATCAGCCCCAGCATTTT.

The chain employs TRBV11-2 and TRBJ1-4, with TRBD1 as a possible D gene (5 bases). Germline CDR1 and CDR2: SGHAT and FQNNGV. The CDR3 runs 11 residues. Trimming took 5 bases from V and 14 from J, leaving 12 bases between them. The CDR3 sequence: CASSPGGGLFF. CDR3 coding DNA: TGTGCCAGCAGCCCCGGGGGAGGGCTGTTTTTT.

This clone was counted a few times. The genes are TRBV28 and TRBJ1-5; a weak D match, TRBD1 (6 bases). Germline CDR1 reads MDHEN; CDR2 reads SYDVKM. V lost 8 bases to trimming and J lost 6 bases, with 29 bases between them. This CDR3 region has 18 residues. In DNA form, the CDR3 reads TGTGCCAGCCTCGCCGGGGGGGCGAAAACTATAAAAGGTCAGCCCCAGCATTTT. Translating it yields CASLAGGAKTIKGQPQHF.

V usage is TRBV6-5 and J usage is TRBJ1-1; D unclear. Germline CDR1 MNHEY, CDR2 SVGAGI. CDR3 length equals 14 residues. V dropped 7 bases and J dropped 4 bases, with 16 bases sitting between them. CDR3 DNA: TGTGCCAGCACCTCTCAAGTGTGGGCCACTGAAGCTTTCTTT. This translates into CASTSQVWATEAFF.

The chain has TRBV4-1 and TRBJ1-6; D is possibly TRBD1 (5 bases). Trimming took 1 base from V and 9 from J, leaving 10 bases between them. The CDR3 is 14 amino acids. In germline, CDR1 is MGHRA, CDR2 YSYEKL. The CDR3 coding sequence is TGCGCCAGCAGCCAAGTCCAGGGTCCTTCACCCCTCCACTTT. Translating it yields CASSQVQGPSPLHF.

The chain carries TRBV15 and TRBJ2-7, with 7 positions matching TRBD2. There are 12 residues in the CDR3. CDR1 is LNHNV, CDR2 YYDKDF, per germline (reference sequence). V dropped 1 base and J dropped 7; count of bases not matched to a gene: 1. The DNA for the CDR3 is TGTGCCACCAGCAGAGGGGGGGGTGAGCAGTACTTC. Residues: CATSRGGGEQYF.

V gene TRBV3-1 (or the pseudogene TRBV3-2) combines with J gene TRBJ1-1, with unresolved D. V lost 3 bases and J lost 5, with 10 bases in between. CDR1 is LGHDT and CDR2 is YNNKEL in the germline V gene (reference sequence). CDR3 length: 13 residues. The CDR3 protein is CASSHGVGTEAFF. The CDR3 region has the DNA TGTGCCAGCAGCCATGGGGTAGGTACTGAAGCTTTCTTT.

The rearrangement joins TRBV5-1 to TRBJ2-7; 7 bases match TRBD1. There are 16 residues in the CDR3. V shed 0 bases, J shed 2 bases, and the junction held 8 bases outside the gene matches. Germline V gene data show CDR1 as SGHRS and CDR2 as YFSETQ. The CDR3 reads CASSLGRDRAPYEQYF. In DNA, the CDR3 is TGCGCCAGCAGCTTGGGGAGAGACAGGGCACCCTACGAGCAGTACTTC.

The rearrangement joins TRBV10-2 to TRBJ1-3; D is perhaps TRBD1 (5 bases). The germline V and J ends were trimmed by 4 bases and 7 bases, with 14 bases remaining between them. The length of the CDR3 is 14 residues. Germline CDR1 WSHSY, CDR2 SAAADI. CDR3 sequence: CASSAQGSGNTIYF. Written as DNA, the CDR3 is TGCGCCAGCAGTGCTCAGGGATCGGGGAACACCATATATTTT.

The genes are TRBV5-1 and TRBJ1-5, with D uncertain. The V gene lost 2 bases and the J gene lost 7 bases, with 13 bases spanning the gap. Germline V CDR1 and CDR2: SGHRS, YFSETQ. The CDR3 covers 14 residues. The CDR3 nucleotides read TGCGCCAGCAGCTTTAATGGGGATAGCCAGCCCCAGCATTTT. Protein sequence: CASSFNGDSQPQHF.